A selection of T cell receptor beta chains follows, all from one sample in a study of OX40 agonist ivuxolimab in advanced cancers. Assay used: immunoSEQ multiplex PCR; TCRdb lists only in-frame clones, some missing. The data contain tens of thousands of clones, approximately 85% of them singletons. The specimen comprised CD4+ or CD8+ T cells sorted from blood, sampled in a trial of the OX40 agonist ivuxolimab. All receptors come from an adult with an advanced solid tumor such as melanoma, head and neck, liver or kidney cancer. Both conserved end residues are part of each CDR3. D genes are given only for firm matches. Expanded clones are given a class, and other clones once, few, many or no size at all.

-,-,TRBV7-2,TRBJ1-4,CASSLSEFNEKLFF,TGTGCCAGCAGCTTGAGCGAATTTAATGAAAAACTGTTTTTT
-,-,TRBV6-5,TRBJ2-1,CASSYSEGEQFF,TGTGCCAGCAGTTACTCAGAGGGTGAGCAGTTCTTC
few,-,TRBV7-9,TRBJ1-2,CASSEESRGGGYTF,TGTGCCAGCAGCGAGGAGTCCAGGGGCGGTGGCTACACCTTC
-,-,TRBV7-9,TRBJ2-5,CASSLLGQVQETQYF,TGTGCCAGCAGCTTACTGGGACAAGTTCAAGAGACCCAGTACTTC
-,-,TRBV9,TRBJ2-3,CASSVASTAEGPDTQYF,TGTGCCAGCAGCGTAGCTAGTACTGCGGAAGGGCCAGATACGCAGTATTTT
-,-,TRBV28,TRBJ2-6,CATKYLSSGANVLTF,TGTGCCACCAAATATCTGAGCTCTGGGGCCAACGTCCTGACTTTC
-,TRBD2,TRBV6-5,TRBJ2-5,CASRTSGGAPETQYF,TGTGCCAGCAGGACTAGCGGGGGGGCCCCGGAGACCCAGTACTTC
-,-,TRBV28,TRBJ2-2,CASKQSTGELFF,TGTGCCAGCAAGCAGAGCACCGGGGAGCTGTTTTTT
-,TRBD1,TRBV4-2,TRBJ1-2,CASSRGRGQGAEGYTF,TGTGCCAGCAGCCGAGGAAGGGGACAGGGGGCGGAAGGCTACACCTTC
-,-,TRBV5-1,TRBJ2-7,CASSLEGGRYEQYF,TGCGCCAGCAGCTTGGAAGGGGGGCGCTACGAGCAGTACTTC
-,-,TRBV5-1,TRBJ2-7,CASSLDTESYEQYF,TGCGCCAGCAGCTTGGACACGGAATCCTACGAGCAGTACTTC
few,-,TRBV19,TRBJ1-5,CASNHGGQPQHF,TGTGCCAGTAATCATGGGGGTCAGCCCCAGCATTTT
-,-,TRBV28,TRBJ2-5,CASYLSGTQYF,TGTGCCAGTTACCTCAGCGGGACCCAGTACTTC
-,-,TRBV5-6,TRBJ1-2,CASSPPGAADYGYTF,TGTGCCAGCAGTCCGCCGGGGGCAGCGGACTATGGCTACACCTTC
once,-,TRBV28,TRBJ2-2,CASSFPLLTGELFF,TGTGCCAGCAGTTTCCCCCTTTTAACCGGGGAGCTGTTTTTT